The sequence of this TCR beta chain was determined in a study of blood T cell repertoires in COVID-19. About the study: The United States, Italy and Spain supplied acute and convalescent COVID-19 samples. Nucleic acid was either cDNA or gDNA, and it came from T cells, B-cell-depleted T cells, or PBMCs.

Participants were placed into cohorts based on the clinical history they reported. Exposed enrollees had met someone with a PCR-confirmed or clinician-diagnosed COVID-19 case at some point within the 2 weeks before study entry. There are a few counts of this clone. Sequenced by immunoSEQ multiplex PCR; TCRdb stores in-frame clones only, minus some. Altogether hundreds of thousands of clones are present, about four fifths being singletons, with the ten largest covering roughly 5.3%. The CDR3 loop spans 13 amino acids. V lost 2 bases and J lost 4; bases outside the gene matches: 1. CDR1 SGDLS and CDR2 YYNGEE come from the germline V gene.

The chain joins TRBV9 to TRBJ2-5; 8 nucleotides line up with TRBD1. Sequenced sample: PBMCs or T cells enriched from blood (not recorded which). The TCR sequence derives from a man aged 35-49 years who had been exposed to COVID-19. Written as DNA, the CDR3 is TGTGCCAGCAGCGTCGGGACAGGAGAGACCCAGTACTTC. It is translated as CASSVGTGETQYF.